A single sample gave rise to the 14 T cell receptor beta chains below, sequenced in a study of control samples from healthy donors and cancer patients. Measured with immunoSEQ multiplex PCR; TCRdb has only the in-frame clones, and not every one. The table lists approximately 230,000 clones, over 75% of them singletons, with less than 15% in the top ten. The sample taken for sequencing was PBMCs. These receptors originate from a woman aged 55 to 70 with lung cancer.

This chain joins TRBV20-1 and TRBJ1-2; tentative D call: TRBD1 (6 bases). With 3 bases removed from V and 4 bases from J, the gap between germline ends came to 15 bases. There are 14 residues in the CDR3. CDR1 is DFQATT, CDR2 SNEGSKA, per germline (reference sequence). This CDR3 reads CSASGGRGPYGYTF. CDR3 nucleotide sequence: TGCAGTGCTAGTGGAGGCAGGGGACCCTATGGCTACACCTTC.

This chain uses TRBV24-1 with TRBJ2-2, with D possibly TRBD1 on 6 matching bases. Trimming pared 4 bases from V and 1 base from J, leaving 12 bases between. This CDR3 is 16 amino acids long. Per germline, CDR1 KGHDR and CDR2 SFDVKD. The CDR3 DNA follows: TGTGCCACCAGTGACGAGGGGACAAGGAACACCGGGGAGCTGTTTTTT. Translating it yields CATSDEGTRNTGELFF.

The V call is TRBV5-1, the J call TRBJ1-1; TRBD1 matches at 8 bases. There are 14 residues in the CDR3. Per the germline V gene, CDR1 is SGHRS and CDR2 is YFSETQ. The ends lost 3 bases at V and 6 bases at J; junction bases unmatched: 7. The CDR3 nucleotides read TGCGCCAGCAGCTCCGGACAGGGAACCGCTGAAGCTTTCTTT. Translated, it gives CASSSGQGTAEAFF.

The gene calls are TRBV9 and TRBJ2-1; 14 bases fit TRBD2. In germline, CDR1 is SGDLS, CDR2 YYNGEE. CDR3 length equals 15 residues. The junction had 2 bases not matched to a gene; V was cut back by 4 bases and J by 5 bases. CDR3 amino acids: CASSRLAGGHNEQFF. The CDR3 DNA reads as TGTGCCAGCAGCCGACTAGCGGGGGGGCACAATGAGCAGTTCTTC.

J is TRBJ1-5 and V is TRBV7-2; 7 bases fit TRBD1. The CDR3 totals 16 residues. CDR1 SGHTA and CDR2 FQGNSA come from the germline V gene. J was trimmed by 3 bases and V by 5 bases; bases with no gene match: 10. The CDR3 loop is CASSAQWDRLNQPQHF. Here the CDR3 DNA reads TGTGCCAGCAGCGCCCAGTGGGACAGACTCAATCAGCCCCAGCATTTT. The full variable domain, in which reference TRBV7-2 and TRBJ1-5 provide the parts outside the CDR3, is GAGVSQSPSNKVTEKGKDVELRCDPISGHTALYWYRQSLGQGLEFLIYFQGNSAPDKSGLPSDRFSAERTGGSVSTLTIQRTQQEDSAVYLCASSAQWDRLNQPQHFGDGTRLSIL.

This sequence joins TRBV5-1 and TRBJ2-5; 8 bases are a match to TRBD1. Germline values: CDR1 SGHRS, CDR2 YFSETQ. V trimming: 1 base; J trimming: 5 bases; junction bases outside the gene matches: 10. The CDR3 contains 16 residues. The CDR3 DNA follows: TGCGCCAGCAGCTTGAGTATCCAGGGGGCGCAGGAGACCCAGTACTTC. Translation gives CASSLSIQGAQETQYF. Complete variable domain (other parts from reference TRBV5-1 and TRBJ2-5): KAGVTQTPRYLIKTRGQQVTLSCSPISGHRSVSWYQQTPGQGLQFLFEYFSETQRNKGNFPGRFSGRQFSNSRSEMNVSTLELGDSALYLCASSLSIQGAQETQYFGPGTRLLVL.

The J gene is TRBJ2-5, the V gene TRBV28, with 13 bases that match TRBD2. The CDR3 totals 14 residues. Germline V gene lookup returns CDR1 MDHEN and CDR2 SYDVKM. J was trimmed by 5 bases and V by 11 bases; bases with no gene match: 8. CDR3 in amino acids: CALSTSGRPETQYF. For the CDR3, the DNA is TGTGCCCTCTCGACTAGCGGGAGGCCGGAGACCCAGTACTTC.

The chain carries TRBV5-8 and TRBJ1-1, with unresolved D. V was pared by 1 base and J by 2 bases, with 6 bases between. The CDR3 is made up of 13 amino acids. Germline values: CDR1 SGHTS, CDR2 YDEGEE. The CDR3 DNA follows: TGTGCCAGCAGCTTGTGGAGAAACACTGAAGCTTTCTTT. Translating it yields CASSLWRNTEAFF.

The V gene is TRBV7-9, the J gene TRBJ1-2, with 9 bases lining up with TRBD1. Germline CDR1 is SEHNR and CDR2 is FQNEAQ (reference sequence). This CDR3 has 13 residues. V was pared by 5 bases and J by 7 bases, with 5 bases of the junction left unmatched. This CDR3 is CASSRDRDSGYTF. The CDR3 nucleotides read TGTGCCAGCAGCAGGGACAGGGATTCTGGCTACACCTTC.

Concerning this clone: Being one base from a much bigger clone, this may be a read error. The same CDR3 also results from other DNA sequences found in this sample. The chain carries TRBV6-5 and TRBJ1-1; no firm D call. CDR3 length: 12 residues. V shed 5 bases and J shed 0 bases, with 4 bases lying between them. CDR1 is MNHEY, CDR2 SVGAGI, per germline. CDR3 in DNA: TGTGCCAGCAGTACAATGAACACTGAAGCTTTCTTT. This translates into CASSTMNTEAFF.

The chain joins TRBV2 to TRBJ1-1; D is undetermined. Germline V gene lookup returns CDR1 SNHLY and CDR2 FYNNEI. The V gene lost 4 bases and the J gene lost 3 bases, with 15 bases spanning the gap. The CDR3 sequence is 15 residues long. For the CDR3, the DNA is TGTGCCAGCAGTGGGCGCGGAGGGCCGGACACTGAAGCTTTCTTT. Translating gives CASSGRGGPDTEAFF.

This clone was recorded once. V usage is TRBV7-9 and J usage is TRBJ2-5; a weak D match, TRBD2 (6 bases). Trimming pared 4 bases from V and 3 bases from J, leaving 15 bases between. The CDR3 runs to 15 residues. In germline, CDR1 is SEHNR, CDR2 FQNEAQ (reference sequence). CDR3 coding DNA: TGTGCCAGCAGCTATGGGACTTTCTCAGAAGAGACCCAGTACTTC. It specifies CASSYGTFSEETQYF.

The chain carries TRBV11-3 and TRBJ2-1; no definite D call. Trimming left V 2 bases short and J 6 bases short, with 8 bases between. Germline assignment: CDR1 SGHNT and CDR2 YENEEA. This CDR3 is built from 13 residues. The CDR3 spells CASSLNSANEQFF. DNA of the CDR3: TGTGCCAGCAGCTTAAATTCGGCCAATGAGCAGTTCTTC.

The CDR3 loop is CASSRTGTYEQYF. The CDR3 DNA reads as TGTGCCAGCAGTCGGACAGGGACCTACGAGCAGTACTTC. This chain links TRBV6-1 with TRBJ2-7, with 8 bases matching TRBD1. The CDR3 is made up of 13 amino acids. V lost 5 bases, J lost 2 bases, and 2 bases stayed unmatched. The germline V gene has CDR1 MNHNS and CDR2 SASEGT.